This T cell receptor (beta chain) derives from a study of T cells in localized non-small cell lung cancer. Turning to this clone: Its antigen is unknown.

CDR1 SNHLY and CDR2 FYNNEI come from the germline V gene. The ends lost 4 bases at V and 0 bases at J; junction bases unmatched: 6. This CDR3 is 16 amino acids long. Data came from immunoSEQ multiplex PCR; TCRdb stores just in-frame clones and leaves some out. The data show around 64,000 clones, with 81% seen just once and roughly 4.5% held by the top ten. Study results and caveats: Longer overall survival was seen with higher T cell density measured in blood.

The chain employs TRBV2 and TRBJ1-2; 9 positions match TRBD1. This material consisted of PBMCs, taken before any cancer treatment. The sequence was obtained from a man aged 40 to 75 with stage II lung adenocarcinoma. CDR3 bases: TGTGCCAGCAGTGTATTACAGGGGGCGCCTAACTATGGCTACACCTTC. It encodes CASSVLQGAPNYGYTF.